The 13 T cell receptor beta chains presented below share a single source sample, sequenced in a study of tumor and adjacent non-tumor tissue in lung cancer. TCRbeta libraries were built with three rounds of nested PCR, modified from ARM-PCR. TCRdb used MiXCR to reprocess the multiplex PCR reads, holding one entry per CDR3 protein. The sample carries 60,000 to 100,000 distinct CDR3 sequences, over 60% recorded once. RNA was extracted from bulk tissue without any cell sorting. More than 3 cm separated this lung sample from the edge of the tumor. The source material was distant non-tumor lung tissue. The receptors were sampled from a man between 65 and 79 years old with non-small cell lung cancer.

This clonotype was seen repeatedly, ten times or more. At one end the junction does not follow the germline gene, possibly because of a read error. This chain uses TRBV12-3 or TRBV12-4 with TRBJ2-3, with D perhaps TRBD2 (5 bases). CDR3 length equals 13 residues. The chain's CDR3 is CASRGTVGDKQYF. The DNA of the CDR3 is TGTGCAAGCCGGGGAACCGTTGGGGATAAGCAGTATTTT.

This clonotype was counted a few times. Germline is not matched at one junction end, which may reflect a read error. This chain connects TRBV6-6 to TRBJ1-5, with a possible D match to TRBD1 (5 bases). CDR3 length: 18 residues. Germline V CDR1 and CDR2: MNHNY, SVGAGI (reference sequence). The CDR3 spells CASSYFGWRQNSNQPQHF. In nucleotides, the CDR3 is TGTGCCAGTAGTTACTTCGGCTGGAGACAGAATAGCAATCAGCCCCAGCATTTT.

As for this clonotype: Compared with germline, one end of the junction differs, possibly owing to a read error. The chain carries TRBV6-5 and TRBJ1-6, with D hard to call. Per the germline V gene, CDR1 is MNHEY and CDR2 is SVGAGI. There are 12 residues in the CDR3. CDR3 nucleotide sequence: TGTGCCAGCTGTTACCAGAATTCGCCCCTCCACTTT. It translates to CASCYQNSPLHF.

The rearrangement uses TRBV24-1 and TRBJ1-1, with no clear D. The CDR3 is 13 amino acids. V was trimmed by 7 bases and J by 1 base, leaving 9 bases between them. Looked up from germline, CDR1 is KGHDR and CDR2 is SFDVKD. The chain's CDR3 is CATRNIGNTEAFF. CDR3 DNA sequence: TGTGCCACCAGGAATATCGGGAACACTGAAGCTTTCTTT.

Comments on this clonotype: No conserved phenylalanine or tryptophan ends this CDR3, so it is likely a read error. The V call is TRBV4-1, the J call TRBJ2-1; 7 nucleotides agree with TRBD1. CDR1 and CDR2 from the germline V gene are MGHRA and YSYEKL. This CDR3 is built from 15 residues. CDR3 in DNA: TGCGCTAGCAGCCAACCGGGACAGCCCTACAATGACCAGTTCATC. It translates to CASSQPGQPYNDQFI.

The J gene is TRBJ2-3, the V gene TRBV4-1; 9 bases agree with TRBD2. Looked up from germline, CDR1 is MGHRA and CDR2 is YSYEKL. The trim removed 6 bases at V and 4 bases at J, leaving 5 bases unmatched. The CDR3 length is 14 residues. The CDR3 here is CASRRGGRADTQYF. CDR3 sequence (DNA): TGCGCCAGCAGGCGGGGGGGCCGGGCAGATACGCAGTATTTT.

This clonotype was recorded a few times. A much larger clone differs by one base, so this may be a read error. The V call is TRBV12-3 or TRBV12-4, the J call TRBJ1-3; D is unclear. V lost 1 base, J lost 4 bases, and 2 bases lay in between. CDR3 length: 12 amino acids. The CDR3 loop is CASSLGGNTIYF. The CDR3 DNA follows: TGTGCCAGCAGTTTAGGAGGAAACACCATATATTTT.

To note about this clonotype: The CDR3 carries no conserved terminal phenylalanine or tryptophan, so it likely arises from a read error. The chain is built from TRBV7-9 and TRBJ1-6; no firm D call. The CDR3 sequence is 12 residues long. Germline V lookup: CDR1 SEHNR, CDR2 FQNEAQ (reference sequence). CDR3 sequence reads: CASSNKGSSLHL. In DNA, the CDR3 is TGTGCCAGCAGCAACAAGGGTTCATCCCTCCACCTT.

This clonotype is a singleton in its sample. It may be a read error: a sequence one base away is much more abundant. Because it lacks the conserved phenylalanine or tryptophan at the end, this CDR3 is likely a read error. The gene calls are TRBV11-2 and TRBJ1-2, with 9 bases aligning to TRBD1. The CDR3 has 14 amino acids. The trim removed 10 bases at V and 1 base at J, leaving 7 bases unmatched. Per germline, CDR1 SGHAT and CDR2 FQNNGV. CDR3 loop: CAISATGGNYGYTS. In nucleotides, the CDR3 is TGTGCCATCTCGGCGACAGGGGGTAACTATGGCTACACCTCC.

As to this clonotype: One end of the junction does not line up with germline, which may come from a read error. The chain uses TRBV4-1 and TRBJ2-3, with D possibly being TRBD1 (5 bases). Per germline, CDR1 MGHRA and CDR2 YSYEKL. This CDR3 contains 16 residues. CDR3 amino acids: CASSKGARAFVDTQYF. In DNA, the CDR3 is TGCGCGAGCAGCAAAGGAGCCAGGGCGTTCGTGGATACGCAGTATTTT.

With regard to this clonotype: One base away lies a much larger clone, so this may be a sequencing read error. This chain uses TRBV4-2 with TRBJ2-1; tentatively, D is TRBD1 (5 bases). Trimming left V 6 bases short and J 7 bases short, with 16 bases between. The CDR3 totals 14 residues. Germline V gene data show CDR1 as LGHNA and CDR2 as YNFKEQ. This CDR3 is CASSQQAANNEQFF. The CDR3 DNA reads as TGTGCCAGCAGTCAACAGGCGGCGAATAATGAGCAGTTCTTC.

As concerns this clonotype: A junction boundary mismatches the germline segment, possibly from a read error. The chain couples TRBV6-2 or TRBV6-3 to TRBJ1-1; tentative D call: TRBD1 (6 bases). Germline assignment: CDR1 MNHEY and CDR2 SVGEGT. There are 15 residues in the CDR3. This CDR3 reads CVSRPFVGQRREAFF. The CDR3 region has the DNA TGTGTCAGCCGGCCTTTCGTGGGACAAAGAAGGGAAGCTTTCTTT.

This clonotype was found once. This rearrangement joins TRBV12-3 or TRBV12-4 to TRBJ2-3, with D possibly matching TRBD1 (5 bases). V gave up 8 bases and J gave up 8 bases, with 17 bases separating them. The CDR3 has 13 residues. The CDR3 loop is CASRGTVGVTQYF. The DNA for the CDR3 is TGTGCCAGCCGTGGAACCGTAGGGGTTACGCAGTATTTT.